This entry lists 14 T cell receptor beta chains sequenced from one sample in a study of cytomegalovirus exposure and HLA in healthy donors. PCR primers comprised 60 Vbeta and 13 Jbeta primers. Libraries were prepared by immunoSEQ multiplex PCR; TCRdb keeps only in-frame clonotypes and omits some of them. The top ten hold 2.5% to 4% of the sample, which has fewer than 110,000 clones, 60% to 70% seen once. The material sequenced was PBMCs. All receptors derive from a woman aged 45 to 65 in good health and CMV-seronegative.

The chain is built from TRBV11-3 and TRBJ2-3; D ambiguous. V was shortened by 5 bases and J by 3 bases, with 15 bases between the two germline ends. This CDR3 contains 15 residues. Looked up from germline, CDR1 is SGHNT and CDR2 is YENEEA. Written as DNA, the CDR3 is TGTGCCAGCAGCCTCAAGTTAAGCAGGACAGATACGCAGTATTTT. Amino acid sequence: CASSLKLSRTDTQYF.

This clone was detected once. The V and J genes are TRBV28 and TRBJ1-3; 9 nucleotides agree with TRBD1. The V gene end was trimmed by 4 bases and the J gene end by 8 bases; junction bases not matched to a gene: 12. This CDR3 is built from 16 residues. Germline V gene data show CDR1 as MDHEN and CDR2 as SYDVKM. This chain's CDR3 is CASSWGQGGSRDTIYF. DNA of the CDR3: TGTGCCAGCAGTTGGGGACAGGGAGGGTCCCGAGACACCATATATTTT.

The rearrangement links TRBV5-1 to TRBJ2-2; D possibly corresponds to TRBD1 (7 bases). V was clipped by 0 bases and J by 7 bases, with 16 bases between them. The CDR3 has 16 amino acids. The V gene's germline CDR1 is SGHRS and CDR2 YFSETQ. Here the CDR3 DNA reads TGCGCCAGCAGCTTGGCGGACAGGCCGGAGGGCGGGGAGCTGTTTTTT. It specifies CASSLADRPEGGELFF. Drawing the rest from reference TRBV5-1 and TRBJ2-2, the complete variable domain is KAGVTQTPRYLIKTRGQQVTLSCSPISGHRSVSWYQQTPGQGLQFLFEYFSETQRNKGNFPGRFSGRQFSNSRSEMNVSTLELGDSALYLCASSLADRPEGGELFFGEGSRLTVL.

This clone appeared a few times. The gene calls are TRBV29-1 and TRBJ2-1, with unresolved D. The V gene lost 7 bases and the J gene lost 1 base, with 14 bases spanning the gap. The CDR3 sequence is 14 residues long. Germline-derived CDR1 and CDR2 are SQVTM and ANQGSEA. The CDR3 DNA sequence: TGCAGCGGCAGCACTACGTTTTCCTACAATGAGCAGTTCTTC. Its translation is CSGSTTFSYNEQFF.

CDR3 amino acids: CASSLVGPGGFDVNIQYF. As DNA, the CDR3 is TGTGCCAGCAGCTTGGTCGGTCCAGGGGGATTCGATGTGAACATTCAGTACTTC. The chain links TRBV7-2 to TRBJ2-4, with 7 bases matching TRBD1. The ends lost 3 bases at V and 7 bases at J; junction bases unmatched: 18. There are 18 residues in the CDR3. The V gene's germline CDR1 is SGHTA and CDR2 FQGNSA.

The chain couples TRBV19 to TRBJ1-1; D is perhaps TRBD1 (6 bases). This CDR3 region has 14 residues. The germline CDR1 and CDR2 sequences are LNHDA and SQIVND (reference sequence). V was pared by 5 bases and J by 4 bases, with 14 bases between. CDR3 DNA sequence: TGTGCCAGTAGTGTGCACAGGGAGTCCACTGAAGCTTTCTTT. It specifies CASSVHRESTEAFF. The complete variable domain, with remaining parts taken from reference TRBV19 and TRBJ1-1, reads DGGITQSPKYLFRKEGQNVTLSCEQNLNHDAMYWYRQDPGQGLRLIYYSQIVNDFQKGDIAEGYSVSREKKESFPLTVTSAQKNPTAFYLCASSVHRESTEAFFGQGTRLTVV.

This clone is a singleton in its sample. The genes are TRBV5-1 and TRBJ2-7; possibly TRBD1 for D (5 bases). CDR3 length: 14 residues. Germline V gene sequence: CDR1 SGHRS, CDR2 YFSETQ. V was cut by 0 bases and J by 2 bases, with 9 bases left in between. The CDR3 nucleotides are TGCGCCAGCAGCTTGGGACAGCCTACCTACGAGCAGTACTTC. Translated: CASSLGQPTYEQYF.

The V and J genes are TRBV2 and TRBJ1-1, with a possible D match to TRBD1 (5 bases). Germline lookup yields CDR1 SNHLY and CDR2 FYNNEI. The CDR3 runs to 15 residues. Deletions cut 8 bases from V and 5 bases from J, with 21 bases between. DNA for the CDR3: TGTGCCAGCTCCTCGACAGCACCTTATCAAACTGAAGCTTTCTTT. This gives the protein CASSSTAPYQTEAFF. The whole variable domain, filled in from reference TRBV2 and TRBJ1-1, reads EPEVTQTPSHQVTQMGQEVILRCVPISNHLYFYWYRQILGQKVEFLVSFYNNEISEKSEIFDDQFSVERPDGSNFTLKIRSTKLEDSAMYFCASSSTAPYQTEAFFGQGTRLTVV.

This rearrangement joins TRBV13 to TRBJ2-1; 8 nucleotides line up with TRBD1. The CDR3 contains 17 residues. Trimming cost V 1 base and J 7 bases; bases outside gene matches: 12. Germline CDR1 PRHDT, CDR2 FYEKMQ (reference sequence). CDR3 loop: CASSLATGTGGRNEQFF. CDR3 DNA: TGTGCCAGCAGCTTAGCGACGGGTACAGGGGGGCGTAATGAGCAGTTCTTC.

This chain links TRBV7-9 with TRBJ2-1, with D uncertain. CDR1 and CDR2 (germline): SEHNR, FQNEAQ (reference sequence). Deletions cut 2 bases from V and 0 bases from J, with 8 bases between. The CDR3 is made up of 15 amino acids. CDR3: CASSLLRNSYNEQFF. The CDR3 nucleotides are TGTGCCAGCAGCTTACTGCGGAACTCCTACAATGAGCAGTTCTTC.

The V call is TRBV19, the J call TRBJ2-2; D not resolved. Trimming cost V 6 bases and J 5 bases, with 7 bases left between them. The length of the CDR3 is 12 residues. The germline V gene has CDR1 LNHDA and CDR2 SQIVND (reference sequence). This CDR3 is CASRPRTGELFF. The CDR3 DNA sequence: TGTGCCAGTAGGCCGAGGACCGGGGAGCTGTTTTTT.

The chain is built from TRBV2 and TRBJ2-7; D not resolved. Trimming shortened V by 3 bases and J by 5 bases, and 2 bases separated the two germline ends. In germline, CDR1 is SNHLY, CDR2 FYNNEI. The CDR3 consists of 10 residues. This CDR3 is CASSDNEQYF. The CDR3 nucleotides read TGTGCCAGCAGTGATAACGAGCAGTACTTC.

The chain has TRBV27 and TRBJ1-6; D is uncertain. CDR3 length equals 15 residues. V lost 4 bases and J 7 bases, leaving 14 bases between the germline ends. Germline V gene data show CDR1 as MNHEY and CDR2 as SMNVEV (reference sequence). The CDR3 DNA reads as TGTGCCAGCAGTTGGAACCCGGGATCCAATTCACCCCTCCACTTT. Translation: CASSWNPGSNSPLHF.

The chain employs TRBV7-9 and TRBJ1-6, with 7 bases that match TRBD1. The CDR3 is 17 amino acids. The germline V gene has CDR1 SEHNR and CDR2 FQNEAQ (reference sequence). Trimming cost V 5 bases and J 4 bases; bases outside gene matches: 11. The CDR3 reads CASSEPGQDFYNSPLHF. CDR3 DNA sequence: TGTGCCAGCAGCGAACCCGGACAGGACTTTTATAATTCACCCCTCCACTTT.